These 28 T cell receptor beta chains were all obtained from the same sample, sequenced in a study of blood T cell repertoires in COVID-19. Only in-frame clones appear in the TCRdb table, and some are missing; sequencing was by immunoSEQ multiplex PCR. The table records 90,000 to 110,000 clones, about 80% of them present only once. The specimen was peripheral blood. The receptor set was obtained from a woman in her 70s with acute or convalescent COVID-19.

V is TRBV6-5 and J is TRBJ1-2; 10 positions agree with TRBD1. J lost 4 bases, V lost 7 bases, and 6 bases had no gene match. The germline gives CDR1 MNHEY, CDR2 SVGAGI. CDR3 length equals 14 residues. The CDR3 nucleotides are TGTGCCAGCATGGAAGGGGACAGGGGCTATGGCTACACCTTC. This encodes CASMEGDRGYGYTF.

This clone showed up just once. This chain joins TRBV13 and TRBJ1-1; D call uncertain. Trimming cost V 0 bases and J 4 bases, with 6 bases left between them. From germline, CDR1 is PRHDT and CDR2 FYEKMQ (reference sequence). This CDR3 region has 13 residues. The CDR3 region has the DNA TGTGCCAGCAGCTTAGGGGGCAGCACTGAAGCTTTCTTT. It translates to CASSLGGSTEAFF.

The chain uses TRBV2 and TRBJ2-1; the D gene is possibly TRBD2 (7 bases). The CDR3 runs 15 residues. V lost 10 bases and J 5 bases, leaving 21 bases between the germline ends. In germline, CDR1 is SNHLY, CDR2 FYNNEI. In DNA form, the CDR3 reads TGTGCCACCACACTACAGGGACTACCAAACAATGAGCAGTTCTTC. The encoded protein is CATTLQGLPNNEQFF.

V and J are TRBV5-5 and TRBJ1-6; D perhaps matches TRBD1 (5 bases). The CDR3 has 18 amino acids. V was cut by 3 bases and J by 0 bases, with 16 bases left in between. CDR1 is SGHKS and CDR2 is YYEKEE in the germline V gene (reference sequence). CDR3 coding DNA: TGTGCCAGCAGCTCCCCAACCCGGGGGGGCTCCTATAATTCACCCCTCCACTTT. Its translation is CASSSPTRGGSYNSPLHF.

This CDR3 is CASSVVPGQMDEQYF. For the CDR3, the DNA is TGTGCCAGCAGCGTAGTCCCCGGACAGATGGACGAGCAGTACTTC. V usage is TRBV9 and J usage is TRBJ2-7, with D possibly being TRBD1 (6 bases). CDR1 is SGDLS and CDR2 is YYNGEE in the germline V gene. The V end lost 0 bases, the J end lost 5 bases, and 15 bases lay between the germline ends. CDR3 length equals 15 residues.

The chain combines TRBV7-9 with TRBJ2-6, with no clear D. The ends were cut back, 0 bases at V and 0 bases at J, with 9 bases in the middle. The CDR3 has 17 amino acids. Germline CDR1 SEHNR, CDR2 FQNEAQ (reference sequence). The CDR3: CASSLAQASSGANVLTF. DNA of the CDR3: TGTGCCAGCAGCTTAGCGCAGGCCAGCTCTGGGGCCAACGTCCTGACTTTC. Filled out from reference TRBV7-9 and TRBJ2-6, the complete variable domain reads DTGVSQNPRHKITKRGQNVTFRCDPISEHNRLYWYRQTLGQGPEFLTYFQNEAQLEKSRLLSDRFSAERPKGSFSTLEIQRTEQGDSAMYLCASSLAQASSGANVLTFGAGSRLTVL.

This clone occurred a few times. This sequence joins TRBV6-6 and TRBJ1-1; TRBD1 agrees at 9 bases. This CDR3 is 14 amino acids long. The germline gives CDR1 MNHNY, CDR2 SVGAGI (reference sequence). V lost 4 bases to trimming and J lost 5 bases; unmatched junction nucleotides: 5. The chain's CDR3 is CASSWDRVGTEAFF. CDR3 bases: TGTGCCAGCAGTTGGGACAGGGTGGGAACTGAAGCTTTCTTT.

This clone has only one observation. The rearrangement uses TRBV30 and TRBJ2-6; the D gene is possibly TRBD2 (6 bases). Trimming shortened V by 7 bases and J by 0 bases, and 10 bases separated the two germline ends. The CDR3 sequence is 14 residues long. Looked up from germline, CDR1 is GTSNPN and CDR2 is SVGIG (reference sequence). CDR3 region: CASLAASGANVLTF. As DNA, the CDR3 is TGTGCCTCTTTAGCGGCCTCTGGGGCCAACGTCCTGACTTTC.

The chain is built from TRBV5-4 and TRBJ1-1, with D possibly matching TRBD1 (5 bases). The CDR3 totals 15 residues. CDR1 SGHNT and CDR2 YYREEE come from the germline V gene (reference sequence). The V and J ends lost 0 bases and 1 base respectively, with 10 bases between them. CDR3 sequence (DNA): TGTGCCAGCAGCTTGGATGACAGACCGAACACTGAAGCTTTCTTT. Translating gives CASSLDDRPNTEAFF.

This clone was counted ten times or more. The CDR3 DNA is TGTGCCAGCAGTTACAAGACAGCAACCTACGAGCAGTACTTC. Residues: CASSYKTATYEQYF. The chain recombines TRBV6-2 or TRBV6-3 with TRBJ2-7; D possibly corresponds to TRBD1 (5 bases). V lost 2 bases and J 2 bases, leaving 10 bases between the germline ends. Germline CDR1 is MNHEY and CDR2 is SVGEGT. The CDR3 contains 14 residues.

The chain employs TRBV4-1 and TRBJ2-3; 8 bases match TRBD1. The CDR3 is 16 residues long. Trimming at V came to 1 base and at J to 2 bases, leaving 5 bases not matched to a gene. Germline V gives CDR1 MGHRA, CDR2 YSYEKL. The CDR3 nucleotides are TGCGCCAGCAGCCAAGGGACAGGGTGGGACACAGATACGCAGTATTTT. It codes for CASSQGTGWDTDTQYF.

Here the CDR3 reads CASSFTPDRLNTEAFF. The CDR3 DNA follows: TGCGCCAGCAGCTTTACCCCGGACAGGCTGAACACTGAAGCTTTCTTT. The V and J genes are TRBV5-1 and TRBJ1-1, with 7 bases lining up with TRBD1. After removal of 2 bases from V and 0 bases from J, the junction contained 7 bases not matched to a gene. The V gene's germline CDR1 is SGHRS and CDR2 YFSETQ. The CDR3 extends over 16 amino acids.

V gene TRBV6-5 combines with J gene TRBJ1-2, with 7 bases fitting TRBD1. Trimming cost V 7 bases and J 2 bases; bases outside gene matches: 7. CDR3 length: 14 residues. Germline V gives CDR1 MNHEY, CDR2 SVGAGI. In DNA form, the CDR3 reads TGTGCCAGCACCCAGACAGGGATCAACTATGGCTACACCTTC. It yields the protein CASTQTGINYGYTF.

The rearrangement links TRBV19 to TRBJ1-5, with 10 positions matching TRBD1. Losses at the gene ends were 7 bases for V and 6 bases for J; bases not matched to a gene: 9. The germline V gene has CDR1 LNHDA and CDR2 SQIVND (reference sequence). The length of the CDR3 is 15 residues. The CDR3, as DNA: TGTGCCAGTAAGGGGACAGGGGCGCAATTTCAGCCCCAGCATTTT. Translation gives CASKGTGAQFQPQHF.

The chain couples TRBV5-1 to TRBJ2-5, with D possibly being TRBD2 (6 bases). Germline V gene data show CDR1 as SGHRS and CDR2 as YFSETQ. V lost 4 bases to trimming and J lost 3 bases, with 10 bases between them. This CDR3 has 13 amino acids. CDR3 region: CASSIGSKETQYF. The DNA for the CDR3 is TGCGCCAGCAGCATCGGGAGCAAAGAGACCCAGTACTTC.

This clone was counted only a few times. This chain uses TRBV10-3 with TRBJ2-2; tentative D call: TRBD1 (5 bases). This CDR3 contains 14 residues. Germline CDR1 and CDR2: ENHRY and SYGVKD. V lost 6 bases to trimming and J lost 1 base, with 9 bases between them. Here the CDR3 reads CAIRTEKNTGELFF. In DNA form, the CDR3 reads TGTGCCATCAGGACAGAAAAGAACACCGGGGAGCTGTTTTTT.

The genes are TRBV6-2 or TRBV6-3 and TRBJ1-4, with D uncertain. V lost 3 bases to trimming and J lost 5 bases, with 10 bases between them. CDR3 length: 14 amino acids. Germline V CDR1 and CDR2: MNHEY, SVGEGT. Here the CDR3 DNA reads TGTGCCAGCAGTTATATCGCGGTGAATGAAAAACTGTTTTTT. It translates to CASSYIAVNEKLFF.

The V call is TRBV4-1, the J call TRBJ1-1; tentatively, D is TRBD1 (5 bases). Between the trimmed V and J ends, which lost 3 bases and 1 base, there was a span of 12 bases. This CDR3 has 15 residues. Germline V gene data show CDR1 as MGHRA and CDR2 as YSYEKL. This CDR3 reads CASSQGEVWNTEAFF. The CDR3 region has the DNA TGCGCCAGCAGCCAGGGGGAGGTATGGAACACTGAAGCTTTCTTT.

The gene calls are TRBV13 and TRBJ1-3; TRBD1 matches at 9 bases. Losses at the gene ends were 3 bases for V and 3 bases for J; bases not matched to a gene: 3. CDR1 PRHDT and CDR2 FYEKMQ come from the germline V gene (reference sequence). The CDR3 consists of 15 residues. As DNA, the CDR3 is TGTGCCAGCAGCTTGGGGGACAGGGTTGGAAACACCATATATTTT. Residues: CASSLGDRVGNTIYF.

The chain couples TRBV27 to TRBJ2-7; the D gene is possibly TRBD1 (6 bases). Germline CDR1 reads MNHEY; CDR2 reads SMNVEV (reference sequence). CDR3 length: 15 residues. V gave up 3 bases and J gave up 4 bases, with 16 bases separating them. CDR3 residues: CASSFTQGMGYEQYF. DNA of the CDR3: TGTGCCAGCAGTTTTACGCAGGGGATGGGGTACGAGCAGTACTTC.

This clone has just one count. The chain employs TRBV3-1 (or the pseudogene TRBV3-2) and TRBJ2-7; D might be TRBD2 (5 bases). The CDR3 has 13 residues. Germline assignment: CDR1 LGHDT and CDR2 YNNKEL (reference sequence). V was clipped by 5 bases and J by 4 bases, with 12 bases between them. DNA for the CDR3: TGTGCCAGCAGCTACCAGGAGGATTACGAGCAGTACTTC. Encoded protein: CASSYQEDYEQYF.

The CDR3 DNA follows: TGTGCCAGCAGCTTACTCCGGGGGGGCATCAATGAGCAGTTCTTC. This sequence encodes CASSLLRGGINEQFF. This chain joins TRBV7-8 and TRBJ2-1; 8 nucleotides line up with TRBD2. This CDR3 is built from 15 residues. CDR1 is SGHVS and CDR2 is FQNEAQ in the germline V gene. V gave up 2 bases and J gave up 6 bases; unmatched junction bases: 6.

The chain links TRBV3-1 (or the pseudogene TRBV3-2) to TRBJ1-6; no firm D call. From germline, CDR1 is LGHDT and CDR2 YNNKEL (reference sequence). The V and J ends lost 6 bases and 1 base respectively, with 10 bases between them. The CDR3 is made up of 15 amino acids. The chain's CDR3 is CASRVTSSYNSPLHF. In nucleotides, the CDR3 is TGTGCCAGCAGGGTTACATCGTCCTATAATTCACCCCTCCACTTT.

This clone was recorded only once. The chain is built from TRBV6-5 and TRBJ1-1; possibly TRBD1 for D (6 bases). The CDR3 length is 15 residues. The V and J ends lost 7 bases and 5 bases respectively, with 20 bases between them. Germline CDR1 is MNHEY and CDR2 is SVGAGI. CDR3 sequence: CASNKQGGRTTEAFF. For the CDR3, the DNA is TGTGCCAGCAACAAACAGGGAGGGAGAACAACTGAAGCTTTCTTT.

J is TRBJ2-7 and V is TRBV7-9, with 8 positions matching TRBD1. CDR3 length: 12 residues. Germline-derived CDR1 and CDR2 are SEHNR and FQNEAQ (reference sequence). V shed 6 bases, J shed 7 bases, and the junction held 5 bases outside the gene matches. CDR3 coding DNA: TGTGCCAGCAGTGCAGGGGGCGCAGAGCAGTACTTC. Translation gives CASSAGGAEQYF.

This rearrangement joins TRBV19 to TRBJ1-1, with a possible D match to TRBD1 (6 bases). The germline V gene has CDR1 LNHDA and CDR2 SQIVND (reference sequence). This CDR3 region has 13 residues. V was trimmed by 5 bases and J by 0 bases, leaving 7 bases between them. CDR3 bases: TGTGCCAGTAGTCAGGGGATGAACACTGAAGCTTTCTTT. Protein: CASSQGMNTEAFF.

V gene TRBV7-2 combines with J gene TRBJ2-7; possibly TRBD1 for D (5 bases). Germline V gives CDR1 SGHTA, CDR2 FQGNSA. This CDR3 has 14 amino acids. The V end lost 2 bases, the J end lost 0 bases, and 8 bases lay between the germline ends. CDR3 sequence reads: CASSLRGYSYEQYF. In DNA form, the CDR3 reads TGTGCCAGCAGCTTAAGGGGCTACTCCTACGAGCAGTACTTC.

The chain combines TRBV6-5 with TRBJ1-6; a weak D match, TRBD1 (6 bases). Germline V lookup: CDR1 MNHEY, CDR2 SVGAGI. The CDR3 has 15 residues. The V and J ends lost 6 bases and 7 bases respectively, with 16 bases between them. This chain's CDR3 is CASRSTGTLNSPLHF. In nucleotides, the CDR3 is TGTGCCAGCAGGAGCACCGGGACACTAAATTCACCCCTCCACTTT.